This passage covers 17 T cell receptor beta chains from one sample sequenced in a study of cytomegalovirus exposure and HLA in healthy donors. Both 60 Vbeta primers and 13 Jbeta primers went into the PCR. Clones were sequenced by immunoSEQ multiplex PCR, and TCRdb holds only the in-frame ones, with some missing. The table shows 90,000 to 150,000 clones, with around three quarters occurring only once. The material sequenced was PBMCs. The source is a woman in her 30s in good health and CMV-seropositive.

CDR3 in amino acids: CASSFAGGIEQYF. CDR3 in DNA: TGTGCCAGCAGTTTCGCGGGAGGGATCGAGCAGTACTTC. The V gene is TRBV27, the J gene TRBJ2-5; TRBD2 matches at 9 bases. The closer fit of TRBJ2-7 to the DNA end suggests the J call may be wrong. There are 13 residues in the CDR3. Germline V lookup: CDR1 MNHEY, CDR2 SMNVEV (reference sequence).

The rearrangement uses TRBV9 and TRBJ2-2; D is unresolved. The germline gives CDR1 SGDLS, CDR2 YYNGEE. V lost 3 bases, J lost 4 bases, and 16 bases lay in between. The CDR3 spans 16 residues. CDR3 region: CASSAQWSTFTGELFF. The CDR3 DNA reads as TGTGCCAGCAGCGCTCAGTGGAGTACGTTCACCGGGGAGCTGTTTTTT.

CDR3 bases: TGTGCCAGCAGTGCTTCCAGCGGGGGGGCTAATGAGCAGTTCTTC. Residues: CASSASSGGANEQFF. The chain employs TRBV2 and TRBJ2-1; 10 bases map to TRBD2. The CDR3 extends over 15 amino acids. Trimming at V came to 4 bases and at J to 7 bases, leaving 7 bases not matched to a gene. CDR1 and CDR2 from the germline V gene are SNHLY and FYNNEI.

The rearrangement joins TRBV4-3 to TRBJ2-3; the match to TRBD2 covers 10 bases. The ends lost 3 bases at V and 2 bases at J; junction bases unmatched: 11. CDR1 is LGHNA, CDR2 YSLEER, per germline. The CDR3 extends over 18 amino acids. The CDR3 coding sequence is TGCGCCAGCAGCCAGACCGTTCTACTAGCGGGGCCCACAGATACGCAGTATTTT. Its translation: CASSQTVLLAGPTDTQYF.

The V call is TRBV5-6, the J call TRBJ1-4, with D perhaps TRBD1 (5 bases). The germline V gene has CDR1 SGHDT and CDR2 YYEEEE. The CDR3 is 14 residues long. Trimming removed 1 base from V and 8 bases from J, with 12 bases in between. For the CDR3, the DNA is TGTGCCAGCAGCTTGTGGCAGGGTAGGGAAAAACTGTTTTTT. Translating it yields CASSLWQGREKLFF.

This rearrangement joins TRBV7-2 to TRBJ1-1, with D perhaps TRBD1 (5 bases). V lost 4 bases and J lost 5, with 11 bases in between. CDR3 length: 13 residues. The germline gives CDR1 SGHTA, CDR2 FQGNSA. In DNA form, the CDR3 reads TGTGCCAGCAGCTCCCCTGGGGGGACTGAAGCTTTCTTT. It is translated as CASSSPGGTEAFF.

The CDR3 nucleotides are TGTGCCATCGCCGACAGGAACACTGAAGCTTTCTTT. Its protein product is CAIADRNTEAFF. The V gene is TRBV10-3, the J gene TRBJ1-1; perhaps TRBD1 as D (5 bases). Deletions cut 8 bases from V and 1 base from J, with 8 bases between. The CDR3 covers 12 residues. CDR1 is ENHRY, CDR2 SYGVKD, per germline.

For the CDR3, the DNA is TGCGCCAGCAGCCCCGGGCGGGGGGGGCAGCCCCAGCATTTT. It encodes CASSPGRGGQPQHF. The rearrangement joins TRBV5-1 to TRBJ1-5; D may be TRBD1 (5 bases). The V and J ends lost 4 bases and 7 bases respectively, with 15 bases between them. This CDR3 is 14 amino acids long. Germline-derived CDR1 and CDR2 are SGHRS and YFSETQ.

CDR3 loop: CASSLFSNEGAGYYEQYF. The CDR3 DNA is TGCGCCAGCAGCTTATTTTCAAACGAGGGAGCTGGATACTACGAGCAGTACTTC. The V gene is TRBV5-1, the J gene TRBJ2-7; tentatively, D is TRBD2 (5 bases). V was pared by 2 bases and J by 3 bases, with 24 bases between. In germline, CDR1 is SGHRS, CDR2 YFSETQ. This CDR3 comprises 18 residues.

The chain combines TRBV28 with TRBJ1-5, with 8 nucleotides matching TRBD1. V was clipped by 3 bases and J by 7 bases; unmatched bases: 8. Germline V gives CDR1 MDHEN, CDR2 SYDVKM. The CDR3 contains 15 residues. CDR3 region: CASSLPTGGEQPQHF. In nucleotides, the CDR3 is TGTGCCAGCAGTTTGCCAACAGGGGGTGAACAGCCCCAGCATTTT. The full variable domain, in which reference TRBV28 and TRBJ1-5 provide the parts outside the CDR3, is DVKVTQSSRYLVKRTGEKVFLECVQDMDHENMFWYRQDPGLGLRLIYFSYDVKMKEKGDIPEGYSVSREKKERFSLILESASTNQTSMYLCASSLPTGGEQPQHFGDGTRLSIL.

This sequence joins TRBV5-5 and TRBJ1-2; the match to TRBD1 covers 7 bases. V lost 4 bases to trimming and J lost 8 bases; unmatched junction nucleotides: 20. This CDR3 is 17 amino acids long. Germline values: CDR1 SGHKS, CDR2 YYEKEE (reference sequence). The CDR3 reads CASSGGTVVPLAAGYTF. The CDR3, as DNA: TGTGCCAGCAGCGGCGGGACAGTCGTACCTCTCGCCGCCGGCTACACCTTC.

The chain combines TRBV9 with TRBJ2-3, with 8 bases identical to TRBD2. Germline CDR1 SGDLS, CDR2 YYNGEE. This CDR3 spans 16 amino acids. Losses at the gene ends were 0 bases for V and 2 bases for J; bases not matched to a gene: 5. The CDR3 DNA reads as TGTGCCAGCAGCGTAGCGGGGGGGACCCCCACAGATACGCAGTATTTT. The encoded protein is CASSVAGGTPTDTQYF.

This clone is labeled medium-sized. This chain uses TRBV6-1 with TRBJ1-6; D is possibly TRBD1 (5 bases). Germline lookup yields CDR1 MNHNS and CDR2 SASEGT. This CDR3 has 16 residues. The V end lost 2 bases, the J end lost 6 bases, and 14 bases lay between the germline ends. CDR3: CASSEYGGVFNSPLHF. DNA for the CDR3: TGTGCCAGCAGTGAATATGGAGGGGTATTTAATTCACCCCTCCACTTT.

V gene TRBV6-6 combines with J gene TRBJ2-7, with 8 bases aligning to TRBD2. CDR3 length equals 15 residues. V lost 6 bases, J lost 7 bases, and 14 bases stayed unmatched. In germline, CDR1 is MNHNY, CDR2 SVGAGI (reference sequence). This chain's CDR3 is CASRPIAGTYREQYF. The CDR3 bases are TGTGCCAGCAGACCGATAGCGGGGACTTATCGGGAGCAGTACTTC.

The V call is TRBV10-3, the J call TRBJ2-1; 7 bases agree with TRBD1. Germline V gives CDR1 ENHRY, CDR2 SYGVKD. The CDR3 runs 14 residues. Trimming removed 3 bases from V and 5 bases from J; junction bases left unmatched: 4. CDR3 residues: CAISDPDRHNEQFF. In DNA, the CDR3 is TGTGCCATCAGTGACCCGGACAGGCACAATGAGCAGTTCTTC.

The chain couples TRBV19 to TRBJ1-4; TRBD1 might be the D (6 bases). Germline-derived CDR1 and CDR2 are LNHDA and SQIVND (reference sequence). Trimming stripped 5 bases from V and 7 bases from J, with 17 bases between. The CDR3 length is 15 residues. The CDR3 reads CASSVWGGFGEKLFF. CDR3 nucleotides: TGTGCCAGTAGTGTATGGGGGGGCTTCGGTGAAAAACTGTTTTTT.

The rearrangement links TRBV7-9 to TRBJ2-5; TRBD1 aligns across 10 bases. The V and J ends lost 5 bases and 1 base, in that order; junction bases with no gene match: 7. Germline-derived CDR1 and CDR2 are SEHNR and FQNEAQ (reference sequence). The CDR3 extends over 16 amino acids. CDR3 residues: CASSPSRDRGQETQYF. The CDR3 nucleotides are TGTGCCAGCAGCCCTAGTCGGGACAGGGGCCAAGAGACCCAGTACTTC.